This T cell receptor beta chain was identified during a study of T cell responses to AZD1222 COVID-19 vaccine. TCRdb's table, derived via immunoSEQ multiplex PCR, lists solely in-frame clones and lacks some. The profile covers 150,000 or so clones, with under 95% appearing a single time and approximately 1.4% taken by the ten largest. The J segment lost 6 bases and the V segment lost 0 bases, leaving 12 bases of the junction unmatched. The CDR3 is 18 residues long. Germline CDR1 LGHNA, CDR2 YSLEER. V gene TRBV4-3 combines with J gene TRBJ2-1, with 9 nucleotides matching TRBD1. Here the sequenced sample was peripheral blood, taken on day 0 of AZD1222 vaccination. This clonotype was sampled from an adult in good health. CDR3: CASSQDYRGGTGFNEQFF. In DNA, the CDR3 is TGCGCCAGCAGCCAAGATTATAGGGGAGGGACAGGGTTCAATGAGCAGTTCTTC.